Each of the 11 T cell receptor beta chains below was sequenced from the same sample in a study of beta chain features in type 1 diabetes listed by TCRdb under 2018. Here is what the overall study found, with its caveats: Type 1 diabetes patients showed a moderate but significant shortening of TCRB CDR3 length in all four CD4+ subsets.

Antigen specificity for these receptors is unknown. Library preparation used the immunoSEQ multiplex PCR assay. All of the isolated RNA was reverse transcribed with the High Capacity cDNA Reverse Transcription Kit, so expressed TCRB transcripts were sequenced. What TCRdb holds here is the immuneACCESS table cut down to in-frame rearrangements. Part of the clones is not present; checked against another copy, under half of the missing clones reflect an unresolved V gene, and the others are unexplained. Present in this sample are some 250,000 clones, 11% of which were seen just once. The top ten clones comprise approximately 0.017% of the sample. Sequences were obtained from naive CD4+ T cells from blood. This sample's cell subset or site label indicates: true naive CD4+ T cells. Every receptor here comes from a man aged 25-40 years with type 1 diabetes.

This rearrangement joins TRBV7-9 to TRBJ2-7, with D uncertain. The germline CDR1 and CDR2 sequences are SEHNR and FQNEAQ (reference sequence). The CDR3 is 11 amino acids. V shed 1 base and J shed 5 bases, with 3 bases lying between them. The CDR3, as DNA: TGTGCCAGCAGCTTAGACAACGAGCAGTACTTC. This sequence encodes CASSLDNEQYF.

The rearrangement links TRBV5-1 to TRBJ2-2, with 8 bases aligning to TRBD2. The trim removed 1 base at V and 1 base at J, leaving 3 bases unmatched. The CDR3 length is 16 residues. Germline CDR1 SGHRS, CDR2 YFSETQ. The CDR3 DNA follows: TGCGCCAGCAGCTTGTTTAGCGGGGTGAACACCGGGGAGCTGTTTTTT. Translating gives CASSLFSGVNTGELFF.

This clone was seen a handful of times. This chain links TRBV5-4 with TRBJ2-5; 10 bases map to TRBD2. Per the germline V gene, CDR1 is SGHNT and CDR2 is YYREEE (reference sequence). The CDR3 has 17 amino acids. The trim removed 4 bases at V and 3 bases at J, leaving 12 bases unmatched. CDR3: CASSQAIQRGGEETQYF. CDR3 DNA: TGTGCCAGCAGCCAGGCCATCCAGCGGGGGGGCGAAGAGACCCAGTACTTC.

The chain links TRBV25-1 to TRBJ2-2; D possibly corresponds to TRBD1 (8 bases). V was cut by 5 bases and J by 7 bases, with 14 bases left in between. The CDR3 length is 14 residues. Germline CDR1 is MGHDK and CDR2 is SYGVNS. The chain's CDR3 is CASSRQGRDGELFF. DNA for the CDR3: TGTGCCAGCAGTAGACAGGGGAGGGACGGGGAGCTGTTTTTT.

Only a few counts were recorded for this clone. The chain recombines TRBV19 with TRBJ1-2, with D maybe TRBD1 (5 bases). The CDR3 is made up of 13 amino acids. V was pared by 5 bases and J by 5 bases, with 12 bases between. The V gene's germline CDR1 is LNHDA and CDR2 SQIVND (reference sequence). The CDR3 loop is CASSPDRIYGYTF. CDR3 bases: TGTGCCAGTAGTCCCGACAGAATTTATGGCTACACCTTC.

This chain joins TRBV18 and TRBJ1-5, with D possibly TRBD1 on 6 matching bases. Germline CDR1 reads KGHSH; CDR2 reads LQKENI. The CDR3 is made up of 15 amino acids. V gave up 0 bases and J gave up 4 bases, with 10 bases separating them. The CDR3 reads CASSPPGTRNQPQHF. The CDR3 nucleotides are TGTGCCAGCTCACCACCGGGGACACGAAATCAGCCCCAGCATTTT.

The V gene is TRBV29-1, the J gene TRBJ2-1; 10 nucleotides match TRBD1. V lost 6 bases, J lost 5 bases, and 10 bases stayed unmatched. The CDR3 consists of 15 residues. Germline V gene data show CDR1 as SQVTM and CDR2 as ANQGSEA. CDR3 nucleotide sequence: TGCAGCGTAGCCTCGACAGGGGGCTATGACAATGAGCAGTTCTTC. Residues: CSVASTGGYDNEQFF.

This clone was found a few times. The V and J genes are TRBV18 and TRBJ1-5; 10 bases map to TRBD1. The CDR3 sequence is 14 residues long. V lost 5 bases and J lost 10; bases outside the gene matches: 8. CDR1 is KGHSH, CDR2 LQKENI, per germline. CDR3 protein: CASSTGQGNVPQHF. The CDR3 nucleotides read TGTGCCAGCTCAACGGGACAGGGGAATGTACCCCAGCATTTT.

This sequence joins TRBV29-1 and TRBJ1-1, with D uncertain. Trimming took off 7 bases at V and 7 bases at J, with 7 bases between the two ends. Germline CDR1 and CDR2: SQVTM and ANQGSEA. The CDR3 is made up of 9 amino acids. CDR3 sequence: CSAGHEAFF. The CDR3 DNA follows: TGCAGCGCGGGTCATGAAGCTTTCTTT.

This sequence joins TRBV19 and TRBJ1-2, with 7 bases aligning to TRBD1. The CDR3 covers 13 residues. CDR1 is LNHDA, CDR2 SQIVND, per germline (reference sequence). V trimming: 5 bases; J trimming: 5 bases; junction bases outside the gene matches: 5. This CDR3 reads CASSFSGQYGYTF. CDR3 DNA: TGTGCCAGTAGTTTCTCGGGACAGTATGGCTACACCTTC. The whole variable domain, remainder taken from reference TRBV19 and TRBJ1-2, is DGGITQSPKYLFRKEGQNVTLSCEQNLNHDAMYWYRQDPGQGLRLIYYSQIVNDFQKGDIAEGYSVSREKKESFPLTVTSAQKNPTAFYLCASSFSGQYGYTFGSGTRLTVV.

The chain couples TRBV28 to TRBJ2-7; 7 bases fit TRBD1. Germline V gives CDR1 MDHEN, CDR2 SYDVKM. The length of the CDR3 is 15 residues. Trimming removed 5 bases from V and 2 bases from J; junction bases left unmatched: 9. Here the CDR3 DNA reads TGTGCCAGCAGTAACCAAGGGGGCATTCCCTACGAGCAGTACTTC. It is translated as CASSNQGGIPYEQYF. Combining the CDR3 with reference TRBV28 and TRBJ2-7 gives the whole variable domain DVKVTQSSRYLVKRTGEKVFLECVQDMDHENMFWYRQDPGLGLRLIYFSYDVKMKEKGDIPEGYSVSREKKERFSLILESASTNQTSMYLCASSNQGGIPYEQYFGPGTRLTVT.